A selection of T cell receptor beta chains follows, all from one sample in a study of blood T cell repertoires in COVID-19. Some clones are missing from TCRdb's copy, which holds only in-frame ones; the method was immunoSEQ multiplex PCR. Of around 300,000 clones listed, around nine tenths were seen once; the top ten hold around 1.1%. Sequenced sample: PBMCs or T cells enriched from blood (not recorded which). All receptors come from a woman aged 25 to 39 who had recovered from COVID-19. The CDR3 runs from the conserved cysteine through the conserved F or W. The D gene is left open where the match is weak.

v_call	d_call	j_call	cdr3_aa
TRBV30	-	TRBJ1-2	CAFQTPSANYGYTF
TRBV18	TRBD1	TRBJ2-7	CASSVGQGAYEQYF
TRBV5-6	TRBD2	TRBJ2-7	CASSLLAKYEQYF
TRBV19	-	TRBJ1-1	CASSYLGAGTEAFF
TRBV2	-	TRBJ2-5	CASSDVTGWETQYF
TRBV28	-	TRBJ1-5	CASSFNRPNQPQHF
TRBV28	-	TRBJ2-1	CASSQASSYNEQFF
TRBV11-2	TRBD2	TRBJ2-1	CASSLDIAGTYNEQFF
TRBV6-1	TRBD1	TRBJ1-2	CASSEFGTENYGYTF
TRBV18	-	TRBJ1-3	CASFPNPSNPSGNTIYF
TRBV18	TRBD1	TRBJ2-7	CASSPNRDSEQYF
TRBV3-1/TRBV3-2	-	TRBJ2-7	CASSQDTVRTYEQYF
TRBV27	TRBD1	TRBJ1-1	CASSLMSGGTEAFF
TRBV6-6	-	TRBJ1-4	CASSYFQTNEKLFF
TRBV7-2	TRBD1	TRBJ1-2	CASSLGDRAYGYTF
TRBV5-6	-	TRBJ1-1	CASTRSRDTEAFF
TRBV5-1	TRBD2	TRBJ2-2	CASSLDSGGNTGELFF
TRBV4-3	TRBD1	TRBJ2-7	CASSQGQGTYEQYF
TRBV7-9	TRBD2	TRBJ2-1	CASSLAKREGGEQFF
TRBV5-1	TRBD1	TRBJ2-4	CASSRDRGLIGNIQYF
TRBV7-8	-	TRBJ2-3	CASSPRTPRNTDTQYF
TRBV7-9	TRBD1	TRBJ2-5	CASSSMTGQETQYF
TRBV3-1/TRBV3-2	-	TRBJ2-5	CASSHYREETQYF
TRBV2	-	TRBJ1-5	CASSERPENQPQHF